The entry that follows covers one TCR beta chain sequence. This clone was picked up one time. Its specific antigen is unknown. No base quality information exists; no much larger clone differs at one position. This record comes from a study of cytomegalovirus exposure and HLA in healthy donors (dated by TCRdb to the late 2010s). General notes on the study: According to a later analysis, one platform produced both the 100 to 150 validation repertoires and the 666 repertoires of the first cohort. The aim of the study was to test whether cataloging public T cell receptors could identify signatures of past pathogen exposure. Along with the roughly 710-subject first cohort, a separate validation cohort of over a hundred different subjects was used. The study combined high-throughput TCR immunosequencing, statistical association of individual TCRs with disease status, and machine learning to predict cytomegalovirus infection status. Study-wide findings and limitations: Cytomegalovirus status was reported to be diagnosed by the classifier with high specificity and sensitivity in both the original and validation cohorts. In vitro tests confirmed that a few of the cytomegalovirus-associated TCR beta chains recognize cytomegalovirus antigens. In the study, around 150 TCR beta chains were listed as associated with cytomegalovirus. The authors suggested that the approach could potentially be generalized to other disease states and immunological phenotypes. Subsequent analysis determined that TCRs grouped into clusters in the first cohort also showed a tendency toward co-occurrence across the roughly 120 validation repertoires, and about 94% of cluster scores exceeded 0. All 120 or so repertoires were used to score co-occurrence in the validation cohort in a later analysis, because that analysis had no HLA typing for the cohort. While some public TCRs were present in many individuals, most TCR sequences turned up only very rarely across donors.

Measured from the cysteine to the phenylalanine, the CDR3 is 18 residues long. Solely the CDR3 DNA is kept, with 54 bases framed from the first base. The germline V gene yields SGHDN for CDR1 and FVKESK for CDR2. For this chain, trimming is 0 bases at the V end and 0 bases at the J end, and the number of junction bases without a gene match is 8. Library preparation was by the immunoSEQ multiplex PCR assay. Per the source publication's procedure: A statistical classification framework was developed to diagnose cytomegalovirus status using the catalog of TCR beta chain sequences. Held by TCRdb, this immuneACCESS table contains in-frame sequences only and omits some clones. Under half of the omission traces to an unresolved V gene where checked; the cause of the rest is unknown. The DNA was the basis for D and trimming; V, J and clone size are from that table. The sample yields more than 250,000 clones; 70% to 90% were counted once. Together, the top ten hold about 0.91% of the sample.

The donors belonged to the validation cohort of over a hundred subjects, which was separate from the roughly 700-subject first cohort. Sequencing was carried out using PBMCs. This receptor was taken from a woman younger than 30 in good health and CMV-seronegative. Recombination connected TRBV14 to TRBJ2-7, with 10 bases aligning to TRBD1. The CDR3 sequence is CASSQDPWTGGYSYEQYF. In nucleotide form, the sequence is TGTGCCAGCAGCCAAGATCCATGGACAGGGGGTTACTCCTACGAGCAGTACTTC.